This T cell receptor beta chain was found in a study of shared clonotypes between healthy human individuals. Libraries were prepared by immunoSEQ multiplex PCR; TCRdb keeps only in-frame clonotypes and omits some of them. This sample has around 690,000 clones, with roughly 88% found just once. Between the trimmed V and J ends, which lost 0 bases and 4 bases, there was a span of 16 bases. Germline CDR1 and CDR2: MNHEY and SMNVEV (reference sequence). The CDR3 runs to 16 residues. The V gene is TRBV27, the J gene TRBJ2-7, with a possible D match to TRBD2 (7 bases). The source material was memory CD8+ T cells from PBMCs. Described subset: CD45RO+ cells pooled with CCR7-negative TemRA cells. The source is a man between 18 and 29 years old in good health. Some clones in this sample may be carry-over from other donors' samples. As DNA, the CDR3 is TGTGCCAGCAGTTTATCGAGGGGGGGCAGGAGGTACGAGCAGTACTTC. Translated: CASSLSRGGRRYEQYF.